These 2 T cell receptor beta chains were all obtained from the same sample, sequenced in a study of T cells in Graves' hyperthyroidism and ophthalmopathy. RNA transcripts were the template for amplifying TCR beta CDR3 regions. With the HTBI primer set, the TCR CDR3 went through a first round of RT-PCR. One entry per CDR3 protein results from TCRdb running MiXCR on the multiplex PCR reads. The table shows over 700,000 distinct CDR3 sequences, with 18% occurring only once. Sequenced input: blood. These receptors all stem from a woman aged 45-59 years with Graves' hyperthyroidism that later progressed to Graves' ophthalmopathy.

The J gene is TRBJ2-2, the V gene TRBV29-1, with 7 bases lining up with TRBD1. Germline V gives CDR1 SQVTM, CDR2 ANQGSEA. The ends lost 6 bases at V and 0 bases at J; junction bases unmatched: 4. This CDR3 comprises 14 residues. Written as DNA, the CDR3 is TGCAGCGTCGACGGGACAGCGAACACCGGGGAGCTGTTTTTT. Translating it yields CSVDGTANTGELFF.

As for this clonotype: Given a much more abundant clone one base away, this may be a read error. The chain is built from TRBV11-2 and TRBJ1-2; D is uncertain. CDR1 is SGHAT, CDR2 FQNNGV, per germline. The CDR3 length is 13 residues. CDR3 nucleotide sequence: TGTGCCAGCAACTTATCACAGAGCTATGGCTACACCTTC. Translation gives CASNLSQSYGYTF.